One and the same sample provided the 10 T cell receptor beta chains below, sequenced in a study of blood T cells in healthy people across ages. A J-beta primer mix and a sample-barcoded 5' primer were used in a second PCR of roughly 7 to 12 cycles. TCRdb reprocessed the 5' RACE reads via MiXCR and lists one record per CDR3 protein. The data contain more than 1,400,000 distinct CDR3 sequences, around 39% of them singletons. The specimen was blood. The receptors here all came from a woman between 18 and 30 years old in good health.

This chain joins TRBV20-1 and TRBJ1-4; unclear D gene. This CDR3 is built from 14 residues. CDR1 DFQATT and CDR2 SNEGSKA come from the germline V gene (reference sequence). Trimming left V 1 base short and J 5 bases short, with 11 bases between. The CDR3 DNA is TGCAGTGCTAGAGCCCGGTCCCACAATGAAAAACTGTTTTTT. Amino acid sequence: CSARARSHNEKLFF.

The chain recombines TRBV12-3 or TRBV12-4 with TRBJ2-3; a weak D match, TRBD1 (5 bases). The V gene lost 6 bases and the J gene lost 1 base, with 14 bases spanning the gap. CDR3 length: 15 residues. The CDR3 here is CASSPDSWRTDTQYF. The CDR3 DNA reads as TGTGCCAGCAGCCCTGACAGCTGGCGCACAGATACGCAGTATTTT.

The chain carries TRBV7-3 and TRBJ2-2; D is possibly TRBD2 (6 bases). With 2 bases removed from V and 1 base from J, the gap between germline ends came to 8 bases. The germline CDR1 and CDR2 sequences are SGHTA and FQGTGA. This CDR3 spans 15 amino acids. The CDR3 protein is CASSLYSGNTGELFF. CDR3 bases: TGTGCCAGCAGCTTATATAGCGGGAACACCGGGGAGCTGTTTTTT.

A note on this clonotype: A much more abundant neighbour one base away suggests this may be a read error. CDR3 sequence: CARGTSTDTQYF. As DNA, the CDR3 is TGTGCCAGAGGGACTAGCACAGATACGCAGTATTTT. V and J are TRBV2 and TRBJ2-3; maybe TRBD2 (6 bases). Trimming cost V 9 bases and J 0 bases, with 7 bases left between them. Germline-derived CDR1 and CDR2 are SNHLY and FYNNEI. The CDR3 has 12 residues.

The chain links TRBV10-3 to TRBJ2-4; the D gene could be TRBD1 or TRBD2 (5 bases each). V was shortened by 0 bases and J by 0 bases, with 9 bases between the two germline ends. Germline values: CDR1 ENHRY, CDR2 SYGVKD. This CDR3 comprises 16 residues. CDR3 region: CAISESVGVAKNIQYF. CDR3 coding DNA: TGTGCCATCAGTGAGTCGGTGGGGGTAGCCAAAAACATTCAGTACTTC.

V is TRBV6-5 and J is TRBJ2-6; the match to TRBD2 covers 9 bases. V lost 0 bases, J lost 5 bases, and 8 bases stayed unmatched. Germline V gives CDR1 MNHEY, CDR2 SVGAGI. This CDR3 spans 18 amino acids. The DNA for the CDR3 is TGTGCCAGCAGTTACTCCGGGACTAGCTACTGGAGGGCCAACGTCCTGACTTTC. This encodes CASSYSGTSYWRANVLTF.

The V and J genes are TRBV5-1 and TRBJ2-6, with D possibly matching TRBD1 (5 bases). The CDR3 has 17 amino acids. Germline V CDR1 and CDR2: SGHRS, YFSETQ. With 4 bases removed from V and 0 bases from J, the gap between germline ends came to 14 bases. CDR3 nucleotides: TGCGCCAGCAGCCAAGGGGAACTCCTCTCTGGGGCCAACGTCCTGACTTTC. It translates to CASSQGELLSGANVLTF.

The V gene is TRBV20-1, the J gene TRBJ1-4; D not resolved. The germline CDR1 and CDR2 sequences are DFQATT and SNEGSKA (reference sequence). CDR3 length equals 13 residues. V was shortened by 7 bases and J by 0 bases, with 9 bases between the two germline ends. The CDR3 here is CSVAQATNEKLFF. The CDR3 DNA follows: TGCAGTGTTGCGCAGGCAACTAATGAAAAACTGTTTTTT.

This clonotype was counted a few times. V is TRBV9 and J is TRBJ2-3; tentative D call: TRBD2 (5 bases). Trimming cost V 3 bases and J 5 bases, with 13 bases left between them. The germline gives CDR1 SGDLS, CDR2 YYNGEE. The CDR3 is made up of 14 amino acids. Written as DNA, the CDR3 is TGTGCCAGCAGCGGAAGCGGAAGGGAAGATACGCAGTATTTT. Translated: CASSGSGREDTQYF.

The chain carries TRBV20-1 and TRBJ1-2; no definite D call. Germline V gene data show CDR1 as DFQATT and CDR2 as SNEGSKA (reference sequence). This CDR3 has 16 amino acids. Trimming shortened V by 2 bases and J by 0 bases, and 16 bases separated the two germline ends. CDR3 sequence reads: CSARPLSQASNYGYTF. CDR3 coding DNA: TGCAGTGCTAGACCACTGAGCCAAGCGTCTAACTATGGCTACACCTTC.